This TCR beta chain came from a study of a mutant IDH1 vaccine in newly diagnosed glioma. Study context: Treated individuals were approximately 60% male and around 40% female, averaging approximately 40 years of age. Patients got radiotherapy, temozolomide, or both beforehand, and most got both. Study results and caveats: Pseudoprogression apparently tracked independently of changes in top peripheral T cell clonotypes.

Described time point: baseline, week 1 (first vaccination visit). Indicated treatment: pre-vaccination baseline after standard-of-care therapy. This CDR3 region has 15 residues. CDR1 is SGHRS, CDR2 YFSETQ, per germline. V lost 0 bases to trimming and J lost 0 bases, with 10 bases between them. Only in-frame clones appear in the TCRdb table, and some are missing; sequencing was by immunoSEQ multiplex PCR. The sample lists roughly 50,000 clones, 70% to 90% occurring once. This clone is a singleton in its sample. Antigen specificity is unknown. The sample consisted of PBMCs, taken from a glioma patient treated with radiotherapy, temozolomide or both. The sequence was obtained from a man aged 18 to 30 with glioma. The chain employs TRBV5-1 and TRBJ2-7; D is possibly TRBD1 (5 bases). Here the CDR3 DNA reads TGCGCCAGCAGCTTGGTCGACAGTCTCTCCTACGAGCAGTACTTC. Translating gives CASSLVDSLSYEQYF.